These T cell receptor beta chains were read from a single sample in a study of T cell responses to AZD1222 COVID-19 vaccine. Assay used: immunoSEQ multiplex PCR; TCRdb lists only in-frame clones, some missing. This table holds around 99,000 clones, over 75% found once. The specimen comprised peripheral blood, sampled 28 days after the second AZD1222 dose. Receptors were obtained from an adult who received the AZD1222 COVID-19 vaccine. Each CDR3 is given without its conserved first and last residue. The listing skips clone size in some rows; elsewhere it reads once, few, many or a size class.

v_gene: TRBV6-1
abundance: .
j_gene: TRBJ1-5
CDR3aa: ASSEWGPNQPQH

v_gene: TRBV18
abundance: .
j_gene: TRBJ2-1
CDR3aa: ASSHPRLENNEQF

v_gene: TRBV4-1
abundance: .
j_gene: TRBJ1-3
CDR3aa: ASSQVSSSGNTIY

v_gene: TRBV7-2
abundance: once
j_gene: TRBJ1-2
CDR3aa: ASSLVGDGYT

v_gene: TRBV5-1
abundance: .
j_gene: TRBJ2-2
CDR3aa: ASSLALSGLLQNTGELF

v_gene: TRBV11-2
abundance: .
j_gene: TRBJ2-7
CDR3aa: ASTLGAGVAYEQY

v_gene: TRBV19
abundance: .
j_gene: TRBJ1-2
CDR3aa: ATTRGQVYT

v_gene: TRBV4-2
abundance: few
j_gene: TRBJ1-6
CDR3aa: ASSQGDRGYSPLH

v_gene: TRBV6-5
abundance: .
j_gene: TRBJ2-1
CDR3aa: ASSYGPGQGAYEQF

v_gene: TRBV11-2
abundance: .
j_gene: TRBJ1-4
CDR3aa: ASSLGGNEKLF

v_gene: TRBV7-9
abundance: once
j_gene: TRBJ1-2
CDR3aa: ASSLGQGTNYGYT

v_gene: TRBV30
abundance: once
j_gene: TRBJ1-5
CDR3aa: AWRDNGEPQPQH

v_gene: TRBV19
abundance: .
j_gene: TRBJ1-1
CDR3aa: ACSSRGAGTEAF

v_gene: TRBV4-1
abundance: .
j_gene: TRBJ2-3
CDR3aa: ASSQVPGSTDTQY